The text below deals with one T cell receptor beta chain. The antigen remains undetermined. This entry comes from a study of graft-versus-host responses after intestinal transplantation. This CDR3 spans 15 amino acids. In germline, CDR1 is SGHRS, CDR2 YFSETQ. Trimming cost V 1 base and J 3 bases, with 14 bases left between them. Produced via immunoSEQ multiplex PCR; TCRdb's table is partial and in-frame only. The sample lists about 85,000 clones, roughly 80% seen once, with about 0.8% in the top ten. Study-level results: GvH clones were identified in recipient marrow, with some first appearing in ileum or blood.

Specimen: unstimulated CD4+ T cells sorted from spleen or lymph node cells, collected before intestinal transplant. This chain links TRBV5-1 with TRBJ2-7, with D possibly TRBD1 on 6 matching bases. This receptor was identified in a human donor who received an intestinal transplant. CDR3 region: CASSLSREGGYEQYF. The CDR3 DNA reads TGCGCCAGCAGCTTGAGTAGGGAAGGGGGCTACGAGCAGTACTTC.